The 25 T cell receptor beta chains below come from one sample, sequenced in a study of shared clonotypes between healthy human individuals. Only in-frame clones appear in the TCRdb table, and some are missing; sequencing was by immunoSEQ multiplex PCR. Counted here are around 300,000 clones, around 90% occurring once; the ten biggest clones make up about 16%. The material sequenced was memory CD8+ T cells sorted from blood. As for subset: CD45RO+ cells pooled with CCR7-negative TemRA cells. Receptors were obtained from a man aged 18 to 29 in good health.

Worth noting for this clone: Other DNA sequences in this sample translate to the same CDR3. The chain is built from TRBV9 and TRBJ1-2; perhaps TRBD1 as D (5 bases). Germline V CDR1 and CDR2: SGDLS, YYNGEE. V was clipped by 2 bases and J by 1 base, with 9 bases between them. The length of the CDR3 is 14 residues. CDR3 amino acids: CASSVGGGNYGYTF. The CDR3 DNA reads TGTGCCAGCAGCGTCGGGGGGGGTAACTATGGCTACACCTTC.

The chain employs TRBV10-1 and TRBJ2-1, with D possibly called TRBD1 or TRBD2 (5 bases each). CDR1 and CDR2 (germline): WNHNN, SYGVQD (reference sequence). This CDR3 is 16 amino acids long. Deletions cut 1 base from V and 1 base from J, with 11 bases between. This CDR3 is CASSEWGPTSYNEQFF. CDR3 nucleotides: TGCGCCAGCAGTGAGTGGGGACCAACATCCTACAATGAGCAGTTCTTC.

This chain uses TRBV30 with TRBJ2-7; unclear D gene. This CDR3 comprises 13 residues. Germline V CDR1 and CDR2: GTSNPN, SVGIG (reference sequence). Trimming stripped 0 bases from V and 4 bases from J, with 10 bases between. The CDR3 loop reads CAWSVGYSYEQYF. As DNA, the CDR3 is TGTGCCTGGAGTGTAGGTTACTCATACGAGCAGTACTTC. Drawing the rest from reference TRBV30 and TRBJ2-7, the complete variable domain is SQTIHQWPATLVQPVGSPLSLECTVEGTSNPNLYWYRQAAGRGLQLLFYSVGIGQISSEVPQNLSASRPQDRQFILSSKKLLLSDSGFYLCAWSVGYSYEQYFGPGTRLTVT.

The chain is built from TRBV6-6 and TRBJ2-7, with 7 bases identical to TRBD2. V lost 5 bases and J lost 10; bases outside the gene matches: 8. CDR1 is MNHNY, CDR2 SVGAGI, per germline (reference sequence). This CDR3 is built from 12 residues. The CDR3 bases are TGTGCCAGCAGTCCCTCCAGCGGGATTCAGTACTTC. This gives the protein CASSPSSGIQYF.

V usage is TRBV7-3 and J usage is TRBJ2-3; 10 positions agree with TRBD2. Per germline, CDR1 SGHTA and CDR2 FQGTGA. CDR3 length: 16 residues. Unmatched junction bases numbered 7, after V lost 5 bases and J lost 2 bases. This CDR3 is CASSPLAGGNTDTQYF. CDR3 coding DNA: TGTGCCAGCAGCCCGTTAGCGGGGGGAAACACAGATACGCAGTATTTT.

This sequence joins TRBV6-5 and TRBJ2-5; tentative D call: TRBD2 (5 bases). Germline loops: CDR1 MNHEY, CDR2 SVGAGI. Trimming removed 0 bases from V and 1 base from J, with 12 bases in between. The CDR3 loop spans 16 amino acids. CDR3 in DNA: TGTGCCAGCAGTTACTCGATATCTAGCCCCCAAGAGACCCAGTACTTC. It is translated as CASSYSISSPQETQYF.

The V call is TRBV2, the J call TRBJ2-7; D is undetermined. Germline V lookup: CDR1 SNHLY, CDR2 FYNNEI. Trimming removed 7 bases at V and 4 bases at J, with 11 bases between. The CDR3 spans 12 residues. The CDR3 sequence is CASTNMRYEQYF. The CDR3 DNA follows: TGTGCCAGCACAAACATGCGGTACGAGCAGTACTTC.

The chain links TRBV4-2 to TRBJ1-5, with TRBD1 matching over 7 bases. This CDR3 contains 14 residues. CDR1 and CDR2 (germline): LGHNA, YNFKEQ. The trim removed 4 bases at V and 5 bases at J, leaving 5 bases unmatched. As DNA, the CDR3 is TGTGCCAGCAGCCCGATAACAGGGGATCAGCCCCAGCATTTT. Protein product: CASSPITGDQPQHF.

The chain carries TRBV11-2 and TRBJ2-5; no clear D gene. From germline, CDR1 is SGHAT and CDR2 FQNNGV. The CDR3 contains 13 residues. V lost 1 base to trimming and J lost 5 bases, with 8 bases between them. The CDR3 spells CASSLGALETQYF. Here the CDR3 DNA reads TGTGCCAGCAGCTTAGGTGCTTTGGAGACCCAGTACTTC.

The chain links TRBV2 to TRBJ2-2, with D perhaps assigned TRBD1 or TRBD2 (6 bases each). V lost 8 bases, J lost 5 bases, and 18 bases lay in between. This CDR3 comprises 15 residues. Germline CDR1 and CDR2: SNHLY and FYNNEI. The CDR3 DNA follows: TGTGCCAGCGTCTTCGACGGGGGCTGGACCGGGGAGCTGTTTTTT. It yields the protein CASVFDGGWTGELFF.

This clone was seen a few times. The V gene is TRBV5-6, the J gene TRBJ2-2; tentative D call: TRBD2 (6 bases). The germline gives CDR1 SGHDT, CDR2 YYEEEE. The CDR3 length is 16 residues. Trimming removed 0 bases at V and 1 base at J, with 10 bases between. CDR3 sequence reads: CASSLDIGGNTGELFF. CDR3 in DNA: TGTGCCAGCAGCTTGGATATCGGGGGGAACACCGGGGAGCTGTTTTTT.

CDR3 residues: CAISGSTGWETQYF. The CDR3 DNA sequence: TGTGCCATCAGTGGCTCGACAGGGTGGGAGACCCAGTACTTC. The chain combines TRBV10-3 with TRBJ2-5; 7 bases align to TRBD1. V shed 4 bases, J shed 5 bases, and the junction held 7 bases outside the gene matches. The CDR3 runs 14 residues. Per germline, CDR1 ENHRY and CDR2 SYGVKD.

CDR3 nucleotide sequence: TGTGCCAGCAGCTTTCTGTCCGGGGATGGCTACACCTTC. It translates to CASSFLSGDGYTF. This chain joins TRBV7-9 and TRBJ1-2; D unclear. The CDR3 length is 13 residues. Trimming cost V 3 bases and J 6 bases, with 11 bases left between them. Germline V gene data show CDR1 as SEHNR and CDR2 as FQNEAQ (reference sequence).

This chain uses TRBV11-2 with TRBJ2-5; TRBD1 matches 10 bases. The assigned J gene may be wrong: the sequence end matches TRBJ2-7 better. Germline V gives CDR1 SGHAT, CDR2 FQNNGV. The CDR3 is 15 amino acids. DNA for the CDR3: TGTGCCAGCAGTGTCCGAGGACAGGGGGCCTACGAGCAGTACTTC. This gives the protein CASSVRGQGAYEQYF.

The chain recombines TRBV23-1 with TRBJ2-7; 10 positions match TRBD2. TRBV23-1 is assigned to the ORF class and has an uncertain function. This CDR3 spans 15 amino acids. The V segment lost 6 bases and the J segment 2 bases; nucleotides outside the gene matches: 7. The CDR3 DNA reads as TGCGCCAGCAGACGAATTGGACTAGCGGCCTACGAGCAGTACTTC. It is translated as CASRRIGLAAYEQYF.

There are a few counts of this clone. The chain links TRBV11-2 to TRBJ2-7, with no clear D. The germline V and J ends were trimmed by 2 bases and 2 bases, with 10 bases remaining between them. The CDR3 spans 14 residues. CDR1 is SGHAT, CDR2 FQNNGV, per germline. CDR3 nucleotide sequence: TGTGCCAGCAGCTTACCTTGGACCACCTACGAGCAGTACTTC. It encodes CASSLPWTTYEQYF.

This clone was seen once. The chain employs TRBV5-1 and TRBJ1-3; D gene ambiguous. In germline, CDR1 is SGHRS, CDR2 YFSETQ. The ends were cut back, 4 bases at V and 2 bases at J, with 13 bases in the middle. This CDR3 spans 15 amino acids. In nucleotides, the CDR3 is TGCGCCAGCAGCCTTTCGGTTGGCGCTGGAAACACCATATATTTT. Translated: CASSLSVGAGNTIYF.

The J gene is TRBJ1-5, the V gene TRBV4-1, with D unclear. The V and J ends lost 0 bases and 7 bases respectively, with 10 bases between them. The CDR3 runs 14 residues. Germline CDR1 is MGHRA and CDR2 is YSYEKL. CDR3 nucleotide sequence: TGCGCCAGCAGCCAAGATGGGCCAATGCAGCCCCAGCATTTT. It is translated as CASSQDGPMQPQHF.

Here the CDR3 DNA reads TGTGCCAGCAGCTTATCCGTTCTTGGGCCCCAGCATTTT. Its protein is CASSLSVLGPQHF. The chain joins TRBV13 to TRBJ1-5; D is uncertain. Trimming stripped 2 bases from V and 9 bases from J, with 11 bases between. There are 13 residues in the CDR3. The germline gives CDR1 PRHDT, CDR2 FYEKMQ (reference sequence).

The chain recombines TRBV7-9 with TRBJ2-1, with D maybe TRBD2 (6 bases). The ends were cut back, 4 bases at V and 7 bases at J, with 14 bases in the middle. Germline V CDR1 and CDR2: SEHNR, FQNEAQ (reference sequence). CDR3 length: 14 residues. DNA for the CDR3: TGTGCCAGCAGCTCCCTTCGACTAGGGAATGAGCAGTTCTTC. Translation gives CASSSLRLGNEQFF.

The chain is built from TRBV5-1 and TRBJ2-5; 8 nucleotides align to TRBD2. The V segment lost 4 bases and the J segment 4 bases; nucleotides outside the gene matches: 21. CDR3 size: 19 residues. The V gene's germline CDR1 is SGHRS and CDR2 YFSETQ. The CDR3 bases are TGCGCCAGCAGCCCGGAATTTGGAAGCGGGGGTCCAACGCTAGAGACCCAGTACTTC. Encoded protein: CASSPEFGSGGPTLETQYF.

V usage is TRBV6-6 and J usage is TRBJ2-7; 9 bases fit TRBD1. Germline V CDR1 and CDR2: MNHNY, SVGAGI (reference sequence). This CDR3 spans 15 amino acids. V shed 5 bases and J 5 bases; nucleotides not matched to a gene: 10. The CDR3 reads CASSNTGTGINEQYF. The CDR3 DNA reads TGTGCCAGCAGTAACACCGGGACAGGGATCAACGAGCAGTACTTC.

V usage is TRBV4-3 and J usage is TRBJ2-7; 12 bases line up with TRBD2. This CDR3 is 15 amino acids long. Germline CDR1 LGHNA, CDR2 YSLEER. The V and J ends lost 1 base and 3 bases, in that order; junction bases with no gene match: 1. In DNA, the CDR3 is TGCGCCAGCAGCCAAGCGACTAGCGGGGGCTACGAGCAGTACTTC. Its protein product is CASSQATSGGYEQYF.

This clone was seen a handful of times. This chain uses TRBV5-4 with TRBJ2-7; the match to TRBD1 covers 8 bases. This CDR3 is 14 amino acids long. Unmatched junction bases numbered 8, after V lost 4 bases and J lost 5 bases. Looked up from germline, CDR1 is SGHNT and CDR2 is YYREEE (reference sequence). The chain's CDR3 is CASSRGQGADEQYF. The CDR3 bases are TGTGCCAGCAGCCGGGGGCAGGGGGCGGACGAGCAGTACTTC.

This clone showed up just once. This chain links TRBV7-9 with TRBJ2-7; 7 bases align to TRBD2. V was clipped by 7 bases and J by 5 bases; unmatched bases: 11. This CDR3 comprises 14 residues. CDR1 SEHNR and CDR2 FQNEAQ come from the germline V gene (reference sequence). The CDR3 region is CASTPPGRIDEQYF. As DNA, the CDR3 is TGTGCCAGCACCCCCCCCGGGAGGATCGACGAGCAGTACTTC. Full variable domain (missing parts from reference TRBV7-9 and TRBJ2-7): DTGVSQNPRHKITKRGQNVTFRCDPISEHNRLYWYRQTLGQGPEFLTYFQNEAQLEKSRLLSDRFSAERPKGSFSTLEIQRTEQGDSAMYLCASTPPGRIDEQYFGPGTRLTVT.